A selection of T cell receptor beta chains follows, all from one sample in a study of blood T cell repertoires in COVID-19. Profiled with immunoSEQ multiplex PCR; TCRdb holds only in-frame clones, not every one. The table includes roughly 160,000 clones, under 80% detected once. Sequenced material: peripheral blood. The receptors were gathered from a woman of 80 years or more with acute or convalescent COVID-19. Each CDR3 is given without its conserved first and last residue. A D gene is named only where the DNA matches it firmly.

D	J	V	CDR3
-	TRBJ2-7	TRBV19	ASNPQGPSYEQY
TRBD2	TRBJ2-1	TRBV20-1	SASPSGRGNEQF
TRBD1	TRBJ2-7	TRBV19	ASSILGQGSEQY
TRBD1	TRBJ2-5	TRBV4-3	ASSQDITQGAETQY
TRBD2	TRBJ2-3	TRBV2	ASRREGLAGGPLSDTQY
-	TRBJ2-7	TRBV19	ASSLSGVPATYEQY
TRBD2	TRBJ2-3	TRBV9	ASSALAGNTDTQY
-	TRBJ2-1	TRBV29-1	SVGRGGYNEQF
-	TRBJ1-5	TRBV6-5	ASRQQGRNQPQH
-	TRBJ2-2	TRBV5-1	ASSLLRTANTGELF
TRBD2	TRBJ2-7	TRBV24-1	ATSLAGYEQY
-	TRBJ1-5	TRBV6-5	ASSYSSRVDQPQH
TRBD1	TRBJ1-1	TRBV27	ASSLLQGWTEAF
TRBD1	TRBJ2-6	TRBV28	ASTLSGTGITGANVLT
TRBD2	TRBJ2-5	TRBV18	ASSPGSGRETQY
TRBD2	TRBJ2-7	TRBV30	AWSNSGRGLEQY
-	TRBJ1-6	TRBV28	ASSITSTYNSPLH
TRBD1	TRBJ2-7	TRBV18	ASSPGTVTYEQY
TRBD2	TRBJ2-2	TRBV7-3	ASSASGRAGELF
-	TRBJ1-1	TRBV3-1/TRBV3-2	ASSQGRVVGTEAF
TRBD1	TRBJ2-7	TRBV9	ASSGQGGQGKPYEQY
TRBD1	TRBJ1-1	TRBV7-3	ASSSSGGEAF
TRBD2	TRBJ2-7	TRBV28	ASSLETSGSSYEQY
TRBD1	TRBJ1-6	TRBV3-1/TRBV3-2	ASSPRQGSPLH
-	TRBJ2-4	TRBV19	AVSAALNIQY
-	TRBJ2-3	TRBV10-3	AIPSEEGDTQY
-	TRBJ2-2	TRBV12-3/TRBV12-4	ASRPQGTGELF
TRBD2	TRBJ2-1	TRBV3-1/TRBV3-2	ASSLSGNSYNEQF
-	TRBJ1-2	TRBV28	ASGRREADGYT
TRBD2	TRBJ2-3	TRBV18	ASSPLRGREGADTQY
-	TRBJ2-5	TRBV7-2	ASSAGLSQETQY
TRBD2	TRBJ2-1	TRBV30	AWSALAAQF
-	TRBJ2-2	TRBV2	ASSSGNTGELF
TRBD1	TRBJ2-7	TRBV20-1	SASTGTGGYEQY
TRBD2	TRBJ2-7	TRBV9	ASSVAASGRGFYEQY
-	TRBJ2-7	TRBV18	ASSPLQRNYEQY
TRBD2	TRBJ2-1	TRBV10-1	ASSEGASGRAYEQF
-	TRBJ1-1	TRBV4-2	ASSHHGGGVNTEAF
TRBD2	TRBJ2-1	TRBV20-1	SASRLAGGSYNEQF
-	TRBJ1-2	TRBV7-2	ASSTPEGHGYT
-	TRBJ2-3	TRBV12-5	ASGRGTGVDTQY
-	TRBJ1-6	TRBV4-3	ASSQDRGSNYNSPLH
TRBD2	TRBJ2-3	TRBV30	AWTITSGSRDTQY